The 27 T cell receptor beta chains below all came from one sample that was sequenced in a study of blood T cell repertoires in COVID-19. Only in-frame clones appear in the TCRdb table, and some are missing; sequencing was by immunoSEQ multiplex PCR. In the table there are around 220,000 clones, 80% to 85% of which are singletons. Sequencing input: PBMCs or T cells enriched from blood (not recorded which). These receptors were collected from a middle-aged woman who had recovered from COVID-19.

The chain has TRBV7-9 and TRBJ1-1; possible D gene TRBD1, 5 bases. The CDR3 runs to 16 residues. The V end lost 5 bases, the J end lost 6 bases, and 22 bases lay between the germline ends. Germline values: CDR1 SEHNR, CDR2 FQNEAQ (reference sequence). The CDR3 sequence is CASSRAFLGGVAEAFF. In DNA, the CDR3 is TGTGCCAGCAGCCGCGCATTTCTGGGGGGTGTCGCTGAAGCTTTCTTT. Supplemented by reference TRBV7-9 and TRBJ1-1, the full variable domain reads DTGVSQNPRHKITKRGQNVTFRCDPISEHNRLYWYRQTLGQGPEFLTYFQNEAQLEKSRLLSDRFSAERPKGSFSTLEIQRTEQGDSAMYLCASSRAFLGGVAEAFFGQGTRLTVV.

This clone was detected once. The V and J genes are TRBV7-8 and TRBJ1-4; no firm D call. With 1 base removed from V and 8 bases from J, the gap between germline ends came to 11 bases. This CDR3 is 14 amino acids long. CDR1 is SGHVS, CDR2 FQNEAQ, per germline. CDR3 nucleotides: TGTGCCAGCAGCTTAGTTTTCCGAGGAGAAAAACTGTTTTTT. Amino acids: CASSLVFRGEKLFF.

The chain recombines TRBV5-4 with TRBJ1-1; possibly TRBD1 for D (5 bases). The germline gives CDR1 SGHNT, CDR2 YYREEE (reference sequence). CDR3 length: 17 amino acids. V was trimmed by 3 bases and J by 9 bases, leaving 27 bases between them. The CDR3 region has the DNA TGTGCCAGCAGCTCGTTTTTATCAGGGCTTACCCGAACGAAAGCTTTCTTT. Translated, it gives CASSSFLSGLTRTKAFF.

The CDR3, as DNA: TGTGCCAGCTCACCGGAGCGGAGGGGTGGAAACACCATATATTTT. It yields the protein CASSPERRGGNTIYF. The V call is TRBV18, the J call TRBJ1-3; D might be TRBD1 (5 bases). The CDR3 runs 15 residues. Trimming took off 3 bases at V and 3 bases at J, with 12 bases between the two ends. Germline CDR1 reads KGHSH; CDR2 reads LQKENI.

Here the CDR3 reads CASSLMLGLEGKETQYF. CDR3 nucleotides: TGTGCCAGCAGCTTAATGTTGGGACTAGAAGGAAAAGAGACCCAGTACTTC. The chain employs TRBV7-2 and TRBJ2-5, with TRBD2 identical over 8 bases. Germline assignment: CDR1 SGHTA and CDR2 FQGNSA. CDR3 size: 17 residues. J lost 3 bases, V lost 2 bases, and 11 bases had no gene match.

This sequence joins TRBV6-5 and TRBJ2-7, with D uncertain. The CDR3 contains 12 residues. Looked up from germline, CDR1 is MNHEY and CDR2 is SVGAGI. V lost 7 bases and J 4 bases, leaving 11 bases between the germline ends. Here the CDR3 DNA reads TGTGCCAGCAAGACGGGTCTGTACGAGCAGTACTTC. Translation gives CASKTGLYEQYF.

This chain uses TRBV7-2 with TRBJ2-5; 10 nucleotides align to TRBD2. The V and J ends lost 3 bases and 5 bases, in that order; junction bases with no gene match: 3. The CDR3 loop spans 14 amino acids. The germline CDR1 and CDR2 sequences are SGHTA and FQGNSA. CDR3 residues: CASSLLAGVETQYF. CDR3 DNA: TGTGCCAGCAGCTTGCTAGCGGGAGTGGAGACCCAGTACTTC.

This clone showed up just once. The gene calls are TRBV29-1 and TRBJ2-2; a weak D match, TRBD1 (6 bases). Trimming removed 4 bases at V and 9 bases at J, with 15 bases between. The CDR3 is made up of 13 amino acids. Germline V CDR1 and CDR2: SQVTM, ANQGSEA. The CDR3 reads CSVVGAGARELFF. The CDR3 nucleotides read TGCAGCGTTGTAGGGGCAGGGGCCAGGGAGCTGTTTTTT.

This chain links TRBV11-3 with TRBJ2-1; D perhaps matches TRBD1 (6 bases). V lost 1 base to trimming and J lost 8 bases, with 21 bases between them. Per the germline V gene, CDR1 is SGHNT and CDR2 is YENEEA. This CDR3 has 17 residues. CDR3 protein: CASSLVTLGTGRDEQFF. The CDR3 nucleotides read TGTGCCAGCAGCTTAGTGACATTAGGAACAGGGCGGGATGAGCAGTTCTTC.

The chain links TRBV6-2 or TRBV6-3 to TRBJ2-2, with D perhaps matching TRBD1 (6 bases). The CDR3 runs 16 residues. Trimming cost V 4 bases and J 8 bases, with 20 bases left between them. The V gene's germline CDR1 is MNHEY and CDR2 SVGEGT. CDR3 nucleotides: TGTGCCAGCAGTTTCAACTCAGGGGCCCTTCCTGGGGAGCTGTTTTTT. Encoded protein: CASSFNSGALPGELFF.

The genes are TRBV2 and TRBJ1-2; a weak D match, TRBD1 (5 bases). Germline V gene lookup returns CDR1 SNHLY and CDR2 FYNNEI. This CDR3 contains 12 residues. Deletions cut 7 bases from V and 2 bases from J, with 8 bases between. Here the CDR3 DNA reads TGTGCCAGCACCAGGGTAAACTATGGCTACACCTTC. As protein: CASTRVNYGYTF.

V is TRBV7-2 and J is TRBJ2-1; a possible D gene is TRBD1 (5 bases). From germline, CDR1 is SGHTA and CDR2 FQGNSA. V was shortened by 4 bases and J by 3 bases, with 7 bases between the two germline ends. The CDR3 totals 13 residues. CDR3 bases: TGTGCCAGCAGCTCCAGGGTCTACAATGAGCAGTTCTTC. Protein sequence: CASSSRVYNEQFF.

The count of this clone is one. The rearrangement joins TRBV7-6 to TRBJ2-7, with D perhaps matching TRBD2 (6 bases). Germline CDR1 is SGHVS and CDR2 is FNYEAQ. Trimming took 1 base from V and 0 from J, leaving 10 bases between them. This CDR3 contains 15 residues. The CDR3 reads CASSLGVGSSYEQYF. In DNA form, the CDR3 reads TGTGCCAGCAGCTTAGGCGTCGGGAGCTCCTACGAGCAGTACTTC.

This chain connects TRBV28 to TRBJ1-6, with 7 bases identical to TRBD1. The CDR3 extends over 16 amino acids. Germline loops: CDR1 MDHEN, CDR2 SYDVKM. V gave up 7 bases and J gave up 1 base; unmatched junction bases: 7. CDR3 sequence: CASTDRVLSYNSPLHF. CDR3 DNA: TGTGCCAGCACCGACAGGGTACTGTCCTATAATTCACCCCTCCACTTT.

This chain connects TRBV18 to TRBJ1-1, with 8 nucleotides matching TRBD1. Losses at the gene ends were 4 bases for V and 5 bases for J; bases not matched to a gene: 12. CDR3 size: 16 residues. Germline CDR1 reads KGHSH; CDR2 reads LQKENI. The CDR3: CASSQIYDRGRTEAFF. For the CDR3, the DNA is TGTGCCAGCTCACAGATCTACGACAGGGGACGAACTGAAGCTTTCTTT. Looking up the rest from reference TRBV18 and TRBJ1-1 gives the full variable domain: NAGVMQNPRHLVRRRGQEARLRCSPMKGHSHVYWYRQLPEEGLKFMVYLQKENIIDESGMPKERFSAEFPKEGPSILRIQQVVRGDSAAYFCASSQIYDRGRTEAFFGQGTRLTVV.

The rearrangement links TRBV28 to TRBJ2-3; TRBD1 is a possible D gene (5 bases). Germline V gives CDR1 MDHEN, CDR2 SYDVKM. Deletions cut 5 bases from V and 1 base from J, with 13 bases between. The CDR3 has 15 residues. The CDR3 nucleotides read TGTGCCAGCAGTACCACAGGTATCGGCACAGATACGCAGTATTTT. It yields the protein CASSTTGIGTDTQYF.

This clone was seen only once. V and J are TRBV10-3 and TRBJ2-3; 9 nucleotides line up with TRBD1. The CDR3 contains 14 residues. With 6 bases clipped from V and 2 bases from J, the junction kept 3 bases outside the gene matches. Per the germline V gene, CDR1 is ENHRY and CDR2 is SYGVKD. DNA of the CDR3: TGTGCCATCAGAAGGGACAGGGACACAGATACGCAGTATTTT. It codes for CAIRRDRDTDTQYF.

As DNA, the CDR3 is TGTGCCAGCAGTTACTCCCCCTCACTAGCGCCAGCCTACAATGAGCAGTTCTTC. This gives the protein CASSYSPSLAPAYNEQFF. The rearrangement joins TRBV6-2 or TRBV6-3 to TRBJ2-1; 7 nucleotides align to TRBD2. This CDR3 is built from 18 residues. V trimming: 0 bases; J trimming: 2 bases; junction bases outside the gene matches: 10. Per germline, CDR1 MNHEY and CDR2 SVGEGT.

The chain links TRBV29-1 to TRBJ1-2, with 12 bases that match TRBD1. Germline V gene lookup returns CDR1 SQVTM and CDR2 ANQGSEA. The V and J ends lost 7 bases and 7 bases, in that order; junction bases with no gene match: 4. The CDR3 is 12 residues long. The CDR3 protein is CSGGQGAPGYTF. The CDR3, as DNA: TGCAGCGGGGGACAGGGGGCGCCTGGCTACACCTTC.

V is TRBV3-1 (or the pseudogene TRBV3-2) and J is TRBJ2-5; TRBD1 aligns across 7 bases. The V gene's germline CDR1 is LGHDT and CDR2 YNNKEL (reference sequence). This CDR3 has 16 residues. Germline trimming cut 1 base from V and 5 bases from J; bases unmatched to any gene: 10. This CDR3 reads CASSQGSFWGQETQYF. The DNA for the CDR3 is TGTGCCAGCAGCCAAGGATCATTCTGGGGACAGGAGACCCAGTACTTC.

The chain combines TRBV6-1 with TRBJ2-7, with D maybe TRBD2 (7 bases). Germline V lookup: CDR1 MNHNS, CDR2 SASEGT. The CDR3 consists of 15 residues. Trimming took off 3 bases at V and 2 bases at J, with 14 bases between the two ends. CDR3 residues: CASSEGGATAYEQYF. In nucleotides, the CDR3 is TGTGCCAGCAGTGAGGGGGGGGCTACAGCCTACGAGCAGTACTTC.

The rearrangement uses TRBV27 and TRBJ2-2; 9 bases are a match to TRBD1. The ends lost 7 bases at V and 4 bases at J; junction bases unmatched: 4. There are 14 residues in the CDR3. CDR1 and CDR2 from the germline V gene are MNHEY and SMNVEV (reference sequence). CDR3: CASTRDRATGELFF. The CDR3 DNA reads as TGTGCCAGCACACGGGACAGGGCCACCGGGGAGCTGTTTTTT.

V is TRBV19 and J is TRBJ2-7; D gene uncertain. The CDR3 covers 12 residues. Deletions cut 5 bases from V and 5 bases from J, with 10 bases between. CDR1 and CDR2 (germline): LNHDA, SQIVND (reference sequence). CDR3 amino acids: CASSPSGNEQYF. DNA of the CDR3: TGTGCCAGTAGTCCCTCAGGCAACGAGCAGTACTTC.

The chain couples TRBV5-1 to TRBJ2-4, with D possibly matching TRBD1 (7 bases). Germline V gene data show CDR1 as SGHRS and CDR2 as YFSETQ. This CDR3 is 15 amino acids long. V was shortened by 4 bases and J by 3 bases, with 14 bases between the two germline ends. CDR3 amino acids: CASSIQGGGKNIQYF. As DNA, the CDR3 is TGCGCCAGCAGCATTCAGGGGGGCGGCAAAAACATTCAGTACTTC.

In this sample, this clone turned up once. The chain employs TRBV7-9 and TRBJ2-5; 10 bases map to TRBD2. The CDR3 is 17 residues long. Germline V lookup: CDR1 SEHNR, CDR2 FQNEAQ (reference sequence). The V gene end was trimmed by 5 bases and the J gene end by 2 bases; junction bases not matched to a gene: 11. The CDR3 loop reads CASSRSSGSGSQETQYF. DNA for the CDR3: TGTGCCAGCAGCCGATCTAGCGGGAGCGGGTCACAAGAGACCCAGTACTTC.

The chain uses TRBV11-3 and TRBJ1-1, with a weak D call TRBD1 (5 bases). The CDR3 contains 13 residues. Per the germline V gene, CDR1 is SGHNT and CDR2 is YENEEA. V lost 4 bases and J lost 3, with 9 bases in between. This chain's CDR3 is CASSWGDYTEAFF. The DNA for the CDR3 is TGTGCCAGCAGCTGGGGGGATTACACTGAAGCTTTCTTT.

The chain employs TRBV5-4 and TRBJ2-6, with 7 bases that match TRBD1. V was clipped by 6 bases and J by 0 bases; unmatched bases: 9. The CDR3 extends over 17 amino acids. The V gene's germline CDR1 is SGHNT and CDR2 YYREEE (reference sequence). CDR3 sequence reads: CASISGTAISGANVLTF. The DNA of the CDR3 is TGTGCCAGCATTTCCGGGACAGCGATCTCTGGGGCCAACGTCCTGACTTTC. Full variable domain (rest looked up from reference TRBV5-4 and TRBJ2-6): ETGVTQSPTHLIKTRGQQVTLRCSSQSGHNTVSWYQQALGQGPQFIFQYYREEENGRGNFPPRFSGLQFPNYSSELNVNALELDDSALYLCASISGTAISGANVLTFGAGSRLTVL.